The 26 T cell receptor beta chains below all came from one sample that was sequenced in a study of T cell responses to AZD1222 COVID-19 vaccine. The repertoire was sequenced with immunoSEQ multiplex PCR; TCRdb's copy has only in-frame clones and lacks some. The data show around 86,000 clones, 85% to 90% seen once. The sequenced sample was peripheral blood, obtained on day 0 of AZD1222 vaccination. These receptors were taken from an adult in good health.

The chain employs TRBV4-1 and TRBJ2-5; 11 nucleotides line up with TRBD2. Unmatched junction bases numbered 9, after V lost 1 base and J lost 5 bases. The CDR3 contains 17 residues. The germline gives CDR1 MGHRA, CDR2 YSYEKL. The CDR3 bases are TGCGCCAGCAGCCAAGTCGCAGGACTAGCGGGCGGGGAGACCCAGTACTTC. It codes for CASSQVAGLAGGETQYF.

The chain uses TRBV27 and TRBJ1-2; 9 positions match TRBD1. The CDR3 length is 12 residues. The J segment lost 4 bases and the V segment lost 6 bases, leaving 0 bases of the junction unmatched. Per germline, CDR1 MNHEY and CDR2 SMNVEV (reference sequence). The CDR3 protein is CASRTGGYGYTF. In DNA, the CDR3 is TGTGCCAGCAGGACAGGGGGCTATGGCTACACCTTC.

The V gene is TRBV9, the J gene TRBJ1-1; D possibly corresponds to TRBD1 (5 bases). Deletions cut 3 bases from V and 0 bases from J, with 18 bases between. This CDR3 is 17 amino acids long. CDR1 SGDLS and CDR2 YYNGEE come from the germline V gene. CDR3 amino acids: CASSADLGRSVNTEAFF. The CDR3 nucleotides are TGTGCCAGCAGCGCAGACTTGGGGCGTTCGGTGAACACTGAAGCTTTCTTT.

The V call is TRBV30, the J call TRBJ2-4; 7 bases align to TRBD1. The CDR3 is made up of 15 amino acids. Germline trimming cut 0 bases from V and 2 bases from J; bases unmatched to any gene: 4. Germline values: CDR1 GTSNPN, CDR2 SVGIG (reference sequence). CDR3 coding DNA: TGTGCCTGGAGTGTGAAGGGGGCGTCCAAAAACATTCAGTACTTC. Amino acids: CAWSVKGASKNIQYF. The whole variable domain, remainder taken from reference TRBV30 and TRBJ2-4, is SQTIHQWPATLVQPVGSPLSLECTVEGTSNPNLYWYRQAAGRGLQLLFYSVGIGQISSEVPQNLSASRPQDRQFILSSKKLLLSDSGFYLCAWSVKGASKNIQYFGAGTRLSVL.

In regard to this clone: Just one base apart from a much larger clone, this may be a read error. The sample has other DNA sequences that encode this CDR3 too. This chain uses TRBV11-3 with TRBJ1-1; D not certain. Looked up from germline, CDR1 is SGHNT and CDR2 is YENEEA. Trimming left V 3 bases short and J 1 base short, with 6 bases between. The length of the CDR3 is 13 residues. In DNA, the CDR3 is TGTGCCAGCAGCTTGACGAGGAACACTGAAGCTTTCTTT. Protein: CASSLTRNTEAFF.

The chain employs TRBV19 and TRBJ1-4; no firm D call. The CDR3 has 10 amino acids. The V end was cut by 8 bases, the J end by 12 bases, with 10 bases between. The germline V gene has CDR1 LNHDA and CDR2 SQIVND (reference sequence). CDR3 sequence: CASGGLELFF. In nucleotides, the CDR3 is TGTGCCAGTGGCGGGTTGGAACTGTTTTTT.

The chain uses TRBV5-1 and TRBJ2-7; D is unclear. CDR1 and CDR2 (germline): SGHRS, YFSETQ. V was cut by 1 base and J by 3 bases, with 8 bases left in between. CDR3 length: 13 residues. The CDR3 DNA is TGCGCCAGCAGCTTGCCCCCGTTCTACGAGCAGTACTTC. It codes for CASSLPPFYEQYF.

The J gene is TRBJ2-2, the V gene TRBV7-6; TRBD2 aligns across 14 bases. Germline V CDR1 and CDR2: SGHVS, FNYEAQ. Trimming cost V 4 bases and J 1 base; bases outside gene matches: 14. The length of the CDR3 is 21 residues. CDR3 DNA: TGTGCCAGCAGCTCTTTCCCGGGACTAGCGGGGGAGAGTAGGAACACCGGGGAGCTGTTTTTT. It specifies CASSSFPGLAGESRNTGELFF.

The V gene is TRBV7-3, the J gene TRBJ2-6; D remains unclear. The germline gives CDR1 SGHTA, CDR2 FQGTGA. The CDR3 has 18 residues. The germline V and J ends were trimmed by 5 bases and 0 bases, with 17 bases remaining between them. CDR3 coding DNA: TGTGCCAGCAGCCAACAACCGCCCCTCCTCTCTGGGGCCAACGTCCTGACTTTC. It yields the protein CASSQQPPLLSGANVLTF. Full variable domain (outside the CDR3, taken from reference TRBV7-3 and TRBJ2-6): GAGVSQTPSNKVTEKGKYVELRCDPISGHTALYWYRQSLGQGPEFLIYFQGTGAADDSGLPNDRFFAVRPEGSVSTLKIQRTERGDSAVYLCASSQQPPLLSGANVLTFGAGSRLTVL.

The chain links TRBV9 to TRBJ1-2; TRBD1 matches at 8 bases. There are 15 residues in the CDR3. In germline, CDR1 is SGDLS, CDR2 YYNGEE. J lost 4 bases, V lost 1 base, and 6 bases had no gene match. The CDR3 region is CASSVQGASGYGYTF. CDR3 DNA: TGTGCCAGCAGCGTACAGGGGGCATCTGGCTATGGCTACACCTTC.

In nucleotides, the CDR3 is TGTGCCAGCAGTGGCTTAGCAGGCACAGATACGCAGTATTTT. Translation gives CASSGLAGTDTQYF. The chain carries TRBV6-2 or TRBV6-3 and TRBJ2-3, with D uncertain. This CDR3 spans 14 amino acids. V lost 5 bases to trimming and J lost 1 base, with 10 bases between them. The germline gives CDR1 MNHEY, CDR2 SVGEGT.

By sample fraction, this clone is medium-sized. The rearrangement joins TRBV5-6 to TRBJ2-3; a weak D match, TRBD1 (5 bases). CDR3 length equals 15 residues. The V end lost 7 bases, the J end lost 5 bases, and 20 bases lay between the germline ends. Germline CDR1 and CDR2: SGHDT and YYEEEE. CDR3 protein: CASSRFRVWVDTQYF. As DNA, the CDR3 is TGTGCCAGCTCTCGATTCAGGGTTTGGGTAGATACGCAGTATTTT.

The rearrangement joins TRBV6-4 to TRBJ2-1; no definite D call. V gave up 2 bases and J gave up 6 bases, with 14 bases separating them. The CDR3 is 15 amino acids. Germline V gene data show CDR1 as MRHNA and CDR2 as SNTAGT. In nucleotides, the CDR3 is TGTGCCAGCAGTGACAATGGATTTGAGGTCAATGAGCAGTTCTTC. Protein sequence: CASSDNGFEVNEQFF.

The V gene is TRBV7-9, the J gene TRBJ1-4, with a weak D call TRBD1 (5 bases). Per the germline V gene, CDR1 is SEHNR and CDR2 is FQNEAQ (reference sequence). The CDR3 length is 14 residues. V lost 3 bases to trimming and J lost 4 bases, with 9 bases between them. The CDR3 reads CASSFDSVNEKLFF. CDR3 coding DNA: TGTGCCAGCAGCTTCGACAGCGTTAATGAAAAACTGTTTTTT.

The V call is TRBV19, the J call TRBJ1-2; D uncertain. Trimming pared 3 bases from V and 7 bases from J, leaving 9 bases between. Germline CDR1 LNHDA, CDR2 SQIVND (reference sequence). This CDR3 has 12 residues. The CDR3 DNA sequence: TGTGCCAGTAGTATTTTGGGAGGTGGCTACACCTTC. Its translation: CASSILGGGYTF.

V is TRBV6-6 and J is TRBJ1-1; D might be TRBD1 (5 bases). Germline CDR1 and CDR2: MNHNY and SVGAGI (reference sequence). V was pared by 6 bases and J by 7 bases, with 12 bases between. The CDR3 runs 12 residues. The CDR3 DNA reads as TGTGCCAGCAGCTTCCGGGACGGTGAAGCTTTCTTT. It yields the protein CASSFRDGEAFF.

The V call is TRBV7-3, the J call TRBJ2-4, with 9 bases aligning to TRBD1. This CDR3 region has 14 residues. The germline CDR1 and CDR2 sequences are SGHTA and FQGTGA. The J segment lost 8 bases and the V segment lost 5 bases, leaving 7 bases of the junction unmatched. CDR3 region: CASSPTGGGDIQYF. The CDR3, as DNA: TGTGCCAGCAGCCCTACAGGGGGCGGGGACATTCAGTACTTC.

The genes are TRBV5-1 and TRBJ2-5; maybe TRBD1 (5 bases). V shed 4 bases and J shed 5 bases, with 12 bases lying between them. There are 13 residues in the CDR3. Germline V CDR1 and CDR2: SGHRS, YFSETQ. CDR3 nucleotide sequence: TGCGCCAGCAGCACGGACAACGGGGAGACCCAGTACTTC. Protein: CASSTDNGETQYF.

This chain uses TRBV11-2 with TRBJ2-3, with 11 bases matching TRBD2. Germline V CDR1 and CDR2: SGHAT, FQNNGV. J gave up 2 bases and V 5 bases, and 3 bases lay outside the gene matches. The CDR3 has 15 residues. The CDR3 DNA sequence: TGTGCCAGCAGCCGTAGCGGGGGGGACACAGATACGCAGTATTTT. It yields the protein CASSRSGGDTDTQYF.

The chain recombines TRBV19 with TRBJ2-2; 11 nucleotides line up with TRBD1. V lost 7 bases to trimming and J lost 1 base; unmatched junction nucleotides: 8. The CDR3 sequence is 17 residues long. Germline values: CDR1 LNHDA, CDR2 SQIVND (reference sequence). The CDR3 spells CASMRTGGLLNTGELFF. The CDR3 DNA reads as TGTGCCAGTATGAGGACAGGGGGCCTCTTGAACACCGGGGAGCTGTTTTTT.

There are a few counts of this clone. The chain combines TRBV21-1 with TRBJ1-5; the D call TRBD1 from the table was never checked on the DNA. TRBV21-1 constitutes a pseudogene. This CDR3 is 15 amino acids long. The CDR3 is CASSTGGDSNQPQHF. The CDR3 DNA is TGTGCCAGCAGCACAGGGGGCGATAGCAATCAGCCCCAGCATTTT.

The chain employs TRBV18 and TRBJ1-2, with a weak D call TRBD1 (6 bases). CDR3 size: 11 residues. The germline V and J ends were trimmed by 2 bases and 14 bases, with 12 bases remaining between them. Germline CDR1 is KGHSH and CDR2 is LQKENI. As DNA, the CDR3 is TGTGCCAGCTCACCAGACAGGCCCTTGACCTTC. Its protein is CASSPDRPLTF.

The CDR3 sequence: CASSYDGGYGYTF. The CDR3 DNA is TGTGCCAGCAGTTACGACGGGGGCTATGGCTACACCTTC. The chain combines TRBV6-5 with TRBJ1-2; D perhaps matches TRBD1 (5 bases). This CDR3 is 13 amino acids long. Looked up from germline, CDR1 is MNHEY and CDR2 is SVGAGI. Trimming took 2 bases from V and 4 from J, leaving 8 bases between them.

The V gene is TRBV18, the J gene TRBJ1-5; 7 positions agree with TRBD1. Per germline, CDR1 KGHSH and CDR2 LQKENI. The CDR3 covers 16 residues. V shed 2 bases, J shed 7 bases, and the junction held 11 bases outside the gene matches. The CDR3 is CASSPGVGQVEQPQHF. For the CDR3, the DNA is TGTGCCAGCTCACCAGGGGTCGGACAGGTTGAGCAGCCCCAGCATTTT.

The gene calls are TRBV5-1 and TRBJ2-7, with 10 positions matching TRBD2. Germline values: CDR1 SGHRS, CDR2 YFSETQ. The CDR3 extends over 14 amino acids. The junction had 7 bases not matched to a gene; V was cut back by 3 bases and J by 7 bases. The CDR3 DNA reads as TGCGCCAGCAGCTCCGGGACTAGCGAACCAGAGCAGTACTTC. Its protein product is CASSSGTSEPEQYF.

This rearrangement joins TRBV4-3 to TRBJ2-3; D ambiguous. The germline V gene encodes CDR1 LGHNA and CDR2 YSLEER. The V gene lost 0 bases and the J gene lost 1 base, with 5 bases spanning the gap. This CDR3 is built from 14 residues. As DNA, the CDR3 is TGCGCCAGCAGCCAAGAGTTCCGCACAGATACGCAGTATTTT. Translated, it gives CASSQEFRTDTQYF.